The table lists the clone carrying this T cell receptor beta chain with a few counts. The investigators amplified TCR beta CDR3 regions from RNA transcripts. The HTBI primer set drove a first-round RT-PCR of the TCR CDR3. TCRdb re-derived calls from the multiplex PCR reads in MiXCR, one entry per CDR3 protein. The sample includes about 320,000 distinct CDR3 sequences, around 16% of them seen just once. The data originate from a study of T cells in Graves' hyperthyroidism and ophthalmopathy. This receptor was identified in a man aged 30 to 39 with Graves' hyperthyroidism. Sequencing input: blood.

In DNA, the CDR3 is TGTGCCAGCAGCAACTCCTCGGGGACAGGGGGCTTCTATGGCTACACCTTC. Protein product: CASSNSSGTGGFYGYTF. This sequence joins TRBV9 and TRBJ1-2; TRBD1 matches 12 bases. This CDR3 comprises 17 residues. Per germline, CDR1 SGDLS and CDR2 YYNGEE. J was trimmed by 4 bases and V by 4 bases; bases with no gene match: 11.